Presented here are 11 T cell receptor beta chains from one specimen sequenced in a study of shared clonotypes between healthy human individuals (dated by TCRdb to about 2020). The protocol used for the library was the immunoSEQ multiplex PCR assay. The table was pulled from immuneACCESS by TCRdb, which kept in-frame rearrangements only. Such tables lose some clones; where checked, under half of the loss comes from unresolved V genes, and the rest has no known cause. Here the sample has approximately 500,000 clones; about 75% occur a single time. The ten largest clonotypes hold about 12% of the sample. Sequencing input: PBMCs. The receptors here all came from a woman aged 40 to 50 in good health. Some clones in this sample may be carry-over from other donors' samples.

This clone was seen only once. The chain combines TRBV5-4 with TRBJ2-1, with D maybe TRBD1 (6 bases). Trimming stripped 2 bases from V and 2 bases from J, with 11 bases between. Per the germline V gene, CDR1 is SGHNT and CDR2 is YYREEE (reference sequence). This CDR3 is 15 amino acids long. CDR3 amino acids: CASSLSGAPYNEQFF. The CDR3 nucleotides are TGTGCCAGCAGCTTATCAGGGGCACCCTACAATGAGCAGTTCTTC.

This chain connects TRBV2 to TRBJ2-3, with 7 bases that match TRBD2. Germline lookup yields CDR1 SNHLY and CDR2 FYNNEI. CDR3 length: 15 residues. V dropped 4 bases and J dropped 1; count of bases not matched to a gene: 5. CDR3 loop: CASSVRLAGTDTQYF. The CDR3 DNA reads TGTGCCAGCAGTGTTAGGCTAGCGGGCACAGATACGCAGTATTTT.

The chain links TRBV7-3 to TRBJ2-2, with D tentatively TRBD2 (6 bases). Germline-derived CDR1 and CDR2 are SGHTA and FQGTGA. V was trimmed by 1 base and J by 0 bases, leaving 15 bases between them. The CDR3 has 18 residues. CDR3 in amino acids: CASSLIAAYPSNTGELFF. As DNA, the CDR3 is TGTGCCAGCAGCTTAATAGCGGCATACCCCTCGAACACCGGGGAGCTGTTTTTT.

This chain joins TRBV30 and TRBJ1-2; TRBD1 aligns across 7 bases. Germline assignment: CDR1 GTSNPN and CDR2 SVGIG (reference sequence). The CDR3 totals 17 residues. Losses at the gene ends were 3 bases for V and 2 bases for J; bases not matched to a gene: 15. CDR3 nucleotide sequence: TGTGCCTGGAGGGCTTCCCCTCTCTACAGGGGCAACTATGGCTACACCTTC. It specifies CAWRASPLYRGNYGYTF.

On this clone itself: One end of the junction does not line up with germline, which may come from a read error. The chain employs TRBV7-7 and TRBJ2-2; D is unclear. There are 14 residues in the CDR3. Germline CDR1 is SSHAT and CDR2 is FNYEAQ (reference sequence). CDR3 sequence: CASSSTGPAGELFF. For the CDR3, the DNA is TGTGCTAGCAGCTCCACCGGCCCCGCCGGGGAGCTGTTTTTT. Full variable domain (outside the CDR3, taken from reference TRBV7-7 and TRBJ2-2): GAGVSQSPRYKVTKRGQDVTLRCDPISSHATLYWYQQALGQGPEFLTYFNYEAQPDKSGLPSDRFSAERPEGSISTLTIQRTEQRDSAMYRCASSSTGPAGELFFGEGSRLTVL.

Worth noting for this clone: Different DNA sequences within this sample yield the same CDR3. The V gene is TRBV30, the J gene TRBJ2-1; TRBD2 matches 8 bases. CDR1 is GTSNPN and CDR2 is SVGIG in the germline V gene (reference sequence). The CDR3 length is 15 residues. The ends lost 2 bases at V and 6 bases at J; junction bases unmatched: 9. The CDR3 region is CAWSPGGEGINEQFF. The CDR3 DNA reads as TGTGCCTGGAGTCCGGGGGGGGAGGGGATCAATGAGCAGTTCTTC.

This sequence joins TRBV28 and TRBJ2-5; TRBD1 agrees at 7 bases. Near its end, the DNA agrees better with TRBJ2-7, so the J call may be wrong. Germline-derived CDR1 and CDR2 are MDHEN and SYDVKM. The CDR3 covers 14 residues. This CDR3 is CASSFGTVSYEQYF. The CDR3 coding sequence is TGTGCCAGCAGTTTTGGGACAGTCTCCTACGAGCAGTACTTC.

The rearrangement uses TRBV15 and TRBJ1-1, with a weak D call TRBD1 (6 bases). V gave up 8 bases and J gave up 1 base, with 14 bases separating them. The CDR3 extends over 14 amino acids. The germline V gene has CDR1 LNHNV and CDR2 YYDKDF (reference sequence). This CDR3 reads CATVAGHANTEAFF. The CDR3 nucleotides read TGTGCCACCGTCGCGGGACACGCGAACACTGAAGCTTTCTTT.

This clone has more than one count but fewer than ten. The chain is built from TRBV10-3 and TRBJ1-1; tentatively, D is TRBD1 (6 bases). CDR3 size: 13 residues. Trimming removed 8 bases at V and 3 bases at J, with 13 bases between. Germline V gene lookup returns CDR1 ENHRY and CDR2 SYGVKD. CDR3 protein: CAIQEGGDTEAFF. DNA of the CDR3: TGTGCCATCCAGGAAGGGGGGGACACTGAAGCTTTCTTT.

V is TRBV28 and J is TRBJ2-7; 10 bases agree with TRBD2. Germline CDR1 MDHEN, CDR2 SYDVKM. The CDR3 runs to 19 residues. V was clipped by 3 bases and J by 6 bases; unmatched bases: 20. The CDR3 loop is CASSLEASGSGGLLGEQYF. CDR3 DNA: TGTGCCAGCAGTTTGGAGGCTAGCGGGAGCGGGGGGCTCTTGGGCGAGCAGTACTTC. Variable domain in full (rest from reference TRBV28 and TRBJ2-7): DVKVTQSSRYLVKRTGEKVFLECVQDMDHENMFWYRQDPGLGLRLIYFSYDVKMKEKGDIPEGYSVSREKKERFSLILESASTNQTSMYLCASSLEASGSGGLLGEQYFGPGTRLTVT.

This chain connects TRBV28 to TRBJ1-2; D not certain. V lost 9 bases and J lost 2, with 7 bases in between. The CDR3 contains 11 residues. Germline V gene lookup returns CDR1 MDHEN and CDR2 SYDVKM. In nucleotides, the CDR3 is TGTGCCAGTGGGGAAAACTATGGCTACACCTTC. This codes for CASGENYGYTF.